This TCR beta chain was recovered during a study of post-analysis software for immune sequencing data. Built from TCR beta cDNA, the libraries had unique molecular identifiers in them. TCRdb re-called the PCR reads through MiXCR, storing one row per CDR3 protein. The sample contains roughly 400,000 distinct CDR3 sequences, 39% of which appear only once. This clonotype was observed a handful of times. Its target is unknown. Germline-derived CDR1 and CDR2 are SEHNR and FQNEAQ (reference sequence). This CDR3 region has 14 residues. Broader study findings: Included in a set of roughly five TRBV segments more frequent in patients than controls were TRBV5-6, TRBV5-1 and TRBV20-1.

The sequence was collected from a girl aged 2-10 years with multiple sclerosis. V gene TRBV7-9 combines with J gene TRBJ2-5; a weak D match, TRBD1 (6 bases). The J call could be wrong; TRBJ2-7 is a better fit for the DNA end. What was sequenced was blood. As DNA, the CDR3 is TGTGCCAGCAGCTTACGAGGACAGACCTACGAGCAGTACTTC. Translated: CASSLRGQTYEQYF.